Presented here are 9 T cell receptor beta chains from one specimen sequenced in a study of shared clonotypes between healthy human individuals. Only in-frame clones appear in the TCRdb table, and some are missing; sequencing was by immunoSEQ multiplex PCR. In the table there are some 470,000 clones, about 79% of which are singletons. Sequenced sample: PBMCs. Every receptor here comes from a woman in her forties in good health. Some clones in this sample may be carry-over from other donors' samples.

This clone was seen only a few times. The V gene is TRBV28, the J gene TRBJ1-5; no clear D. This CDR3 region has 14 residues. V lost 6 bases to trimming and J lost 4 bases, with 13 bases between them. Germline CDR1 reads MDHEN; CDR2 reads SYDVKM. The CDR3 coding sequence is TGTGCCAGCAGCCCCTCCTTGATAAATCAGCCCCAGCATTTT. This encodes CASSPSLINQPQHF. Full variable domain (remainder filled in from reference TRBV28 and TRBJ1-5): DVKVTQSSRYLVKRTGEKVFLECVQDMDHENMFWYRQDPGLGLRLIYFSYDVKMKEKGDIPEGYSVSREKKERFSLILESASTNQTSMYLCASSPSLINQPQHFGDGTRLSIL.

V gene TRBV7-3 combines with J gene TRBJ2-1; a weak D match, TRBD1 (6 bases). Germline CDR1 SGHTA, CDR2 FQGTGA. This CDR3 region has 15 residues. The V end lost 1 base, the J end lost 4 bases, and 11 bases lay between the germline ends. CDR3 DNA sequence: TGTGCCAGCAGCTTAAACAGGGCGGGTTACAATGAGCAGTTCTTC. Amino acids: CASSLNRAGYNEQFF. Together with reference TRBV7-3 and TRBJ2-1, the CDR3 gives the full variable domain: GAGVSQTPSNKVTEKGKYVELRCDPISGHTALYWYRQSLGQGPEFLIYFQGTGAADDSGLPNDRFFAVRPEGSVSTLKIQRTERGDSAVYLCASSLNRAGYNEQFFGPGTRLTVL.

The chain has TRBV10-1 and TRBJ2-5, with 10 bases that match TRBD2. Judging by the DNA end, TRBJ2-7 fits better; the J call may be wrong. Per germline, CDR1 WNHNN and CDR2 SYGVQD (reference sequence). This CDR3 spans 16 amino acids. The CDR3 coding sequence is TGCGCCAGCAGTCCTTCTACTAGCGGGATCTCCTACGAGCAGTACTTC. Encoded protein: CASSPSTSGISYEQYF.

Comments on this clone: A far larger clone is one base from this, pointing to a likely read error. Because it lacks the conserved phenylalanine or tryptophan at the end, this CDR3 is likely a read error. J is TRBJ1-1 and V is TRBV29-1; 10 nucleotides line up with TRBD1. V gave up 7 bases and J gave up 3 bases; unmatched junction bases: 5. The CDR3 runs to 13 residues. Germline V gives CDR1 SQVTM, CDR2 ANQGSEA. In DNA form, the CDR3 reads TGCAGCGGGGGACAGGGGAGGGACACTGAAGCTTTCTCT. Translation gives CSGGQGRDTEAFS.

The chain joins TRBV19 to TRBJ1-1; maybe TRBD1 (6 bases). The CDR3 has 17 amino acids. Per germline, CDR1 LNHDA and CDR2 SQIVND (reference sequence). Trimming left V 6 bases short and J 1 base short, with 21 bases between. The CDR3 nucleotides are TGTGCCAGTAGGCATGCGGGACACCCCTTGCGGAACACTGAAGCTTTCTTT. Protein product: CASRHAGHPLRNTEAFF.

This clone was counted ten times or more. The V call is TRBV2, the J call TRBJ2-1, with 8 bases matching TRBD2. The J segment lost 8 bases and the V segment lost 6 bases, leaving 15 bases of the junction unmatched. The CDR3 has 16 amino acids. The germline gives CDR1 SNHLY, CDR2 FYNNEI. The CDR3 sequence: CASRTLKREYGDEQFF. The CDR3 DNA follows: TGTGCCAGCAGGACGCTAAAGCGGGAGTATGGAGATGAGCAGTTCTTC. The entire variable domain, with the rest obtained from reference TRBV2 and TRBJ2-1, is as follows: EPEVTQTPSHQVTQMGQEVILRCVPISNHLYFYWYRQILGQKVEFLVSFYNNEISEKSEIFDDQFSVERPDGSNFTLKIRSTKLEDSAMYFCASRTLKREYGDEQFFGPGTRLTVL.

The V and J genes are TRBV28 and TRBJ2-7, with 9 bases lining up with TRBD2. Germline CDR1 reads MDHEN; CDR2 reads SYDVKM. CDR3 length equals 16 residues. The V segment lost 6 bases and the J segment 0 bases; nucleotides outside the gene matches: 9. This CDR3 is CASRGAGGPYSYEQYF. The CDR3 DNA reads TGTGCCAGCAGGGGGGCGGGAGGGCCGTACTCCTACGAGCAGTACTTC.

The CDR3 coding sequence is TGTGCCATCAGTGGGGGACTAGCGGGAGCCTACGAGCAGTACTTC. Translation gives CAISGGLAGAYEQYF. The rearrangement joins TRBV10-3 to TRBJ2-7; the match to TRBD2 covers 14 bases. Germline CDR1 and CDR2: ENHRY and SYGVKD. This CDR3 contains 15 residues. V gave up 4 bases and J gave up 2 bases; unmatched junction bases: 1.

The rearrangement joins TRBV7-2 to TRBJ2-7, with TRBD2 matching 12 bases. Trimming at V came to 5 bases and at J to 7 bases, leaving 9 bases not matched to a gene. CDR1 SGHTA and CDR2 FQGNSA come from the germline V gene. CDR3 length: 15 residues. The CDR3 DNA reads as TGTGCCAGCAGCACCCGGACTAGCGGGGTTAGGGAGCAGTACTTC. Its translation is CASSTRTSGVREQYF.